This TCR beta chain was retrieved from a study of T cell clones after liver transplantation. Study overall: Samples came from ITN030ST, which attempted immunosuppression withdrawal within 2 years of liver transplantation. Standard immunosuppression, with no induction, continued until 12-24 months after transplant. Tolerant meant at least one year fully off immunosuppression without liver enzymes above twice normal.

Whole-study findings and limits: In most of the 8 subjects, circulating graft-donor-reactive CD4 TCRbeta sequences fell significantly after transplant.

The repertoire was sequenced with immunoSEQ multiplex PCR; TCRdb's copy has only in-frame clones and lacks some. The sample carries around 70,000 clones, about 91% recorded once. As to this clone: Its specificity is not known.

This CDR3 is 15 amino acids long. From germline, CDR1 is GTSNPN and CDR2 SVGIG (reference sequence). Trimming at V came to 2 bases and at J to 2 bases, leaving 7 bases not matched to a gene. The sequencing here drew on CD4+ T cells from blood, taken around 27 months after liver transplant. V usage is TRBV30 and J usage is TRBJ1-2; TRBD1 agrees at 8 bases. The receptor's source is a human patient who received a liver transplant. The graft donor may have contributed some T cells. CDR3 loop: CAWSIGQGFNYGYTF. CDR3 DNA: TGTGCCTGGAGTATAGGACAGGGTTTCAACTATGGCTACACCTTC. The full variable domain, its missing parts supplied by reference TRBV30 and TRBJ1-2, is SQTIHQWPATLVQPVGSPLSLECTVEGTSNPNLYWYRQAAGRGLQLLFYSVGIGQISSEVPQNLSASRPQDRQFILSSKKLLLSDSGFYLCAWSIGQGFNYGYTFGSGTRLTVV.